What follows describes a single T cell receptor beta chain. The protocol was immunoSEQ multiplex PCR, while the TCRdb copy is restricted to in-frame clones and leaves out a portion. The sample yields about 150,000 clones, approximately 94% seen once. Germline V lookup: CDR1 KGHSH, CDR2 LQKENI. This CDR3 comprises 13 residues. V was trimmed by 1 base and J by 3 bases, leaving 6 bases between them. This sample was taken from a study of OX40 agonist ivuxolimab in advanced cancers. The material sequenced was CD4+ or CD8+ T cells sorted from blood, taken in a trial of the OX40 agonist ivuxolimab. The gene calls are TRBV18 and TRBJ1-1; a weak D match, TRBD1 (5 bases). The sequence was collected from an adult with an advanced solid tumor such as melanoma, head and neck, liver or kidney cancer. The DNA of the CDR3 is TGTGCCAGCTCACCACAAGGGGACACTGAAGCTTTCTTT. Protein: CASSPQGDTEAFF.